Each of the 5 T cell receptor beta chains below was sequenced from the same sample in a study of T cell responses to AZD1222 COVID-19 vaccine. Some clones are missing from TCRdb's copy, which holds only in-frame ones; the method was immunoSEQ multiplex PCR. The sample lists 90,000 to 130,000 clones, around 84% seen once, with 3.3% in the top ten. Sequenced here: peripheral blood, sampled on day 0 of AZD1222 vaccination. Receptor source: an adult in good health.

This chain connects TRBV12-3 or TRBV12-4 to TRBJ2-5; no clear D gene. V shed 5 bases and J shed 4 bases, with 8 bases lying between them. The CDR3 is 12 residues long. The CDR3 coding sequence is TGTGCCAGCAGTCCCATAAGAGAGACCCAGTACTTC. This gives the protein CASSPIRETQYF.

The CDR3 DNA follows: TGTGCCAGCAGCTTAGGCCGCGGGGGTACTGAAGCTTTCTTT. It encodes CASSLGRGGTEAFF. The chain joins TRBV11-3 to TRBJ1-1; D possibly corresponds to TRBD1 (5 bases). The CDR3 contains 14 residues. CDR1 and CDR2 (germline): SGHNT, YENEEA. The germline V and J ends were trimmed by 1 base and 5 bases, with 11 bases remaining between them.

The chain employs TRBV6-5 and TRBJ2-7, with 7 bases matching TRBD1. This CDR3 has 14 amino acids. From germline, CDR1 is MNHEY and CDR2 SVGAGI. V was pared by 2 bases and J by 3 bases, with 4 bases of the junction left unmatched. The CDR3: CASSYGQGDYEQYF. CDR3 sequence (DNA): TGTGCCAGCAGTTACGGGCAGGGGGACTACGAGCAGTACTTC.

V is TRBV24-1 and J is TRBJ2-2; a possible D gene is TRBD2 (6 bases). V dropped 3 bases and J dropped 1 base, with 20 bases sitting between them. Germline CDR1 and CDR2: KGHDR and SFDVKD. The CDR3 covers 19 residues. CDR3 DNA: TGTGCCACCAGTGATACCCCATTGGTGGGGCGGGGGAACACCGGGGAGCTGTTTTTT. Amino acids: CATSDTPLVGRGNTGELFF.

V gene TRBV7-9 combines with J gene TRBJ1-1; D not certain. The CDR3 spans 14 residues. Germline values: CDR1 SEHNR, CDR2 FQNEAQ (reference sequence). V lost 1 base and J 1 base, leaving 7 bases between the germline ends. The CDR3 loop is CASSLEVSNTEAFF. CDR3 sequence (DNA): TGTGCCAGCAGCTTAGAGGTATCGAACACTGAAGCTTTCTTT.